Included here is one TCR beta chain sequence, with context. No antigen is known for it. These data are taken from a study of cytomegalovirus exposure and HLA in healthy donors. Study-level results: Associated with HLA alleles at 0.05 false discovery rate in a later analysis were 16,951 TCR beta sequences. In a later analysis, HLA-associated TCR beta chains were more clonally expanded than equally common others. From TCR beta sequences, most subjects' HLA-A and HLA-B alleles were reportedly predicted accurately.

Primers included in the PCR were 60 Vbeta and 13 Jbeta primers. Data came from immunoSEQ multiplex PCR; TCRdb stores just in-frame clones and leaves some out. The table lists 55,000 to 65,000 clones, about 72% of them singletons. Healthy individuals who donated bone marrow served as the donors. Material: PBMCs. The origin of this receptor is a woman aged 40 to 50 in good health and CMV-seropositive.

CDR3 DNA: TGCGCCAGCAGCCTCACAGACAGGGGGGGAGATACGCAGTATTTT. This codes for CASSLTDRGGDTQYF. This sequence joins TRBV4-1 and TRBJ2-3, with 9 bases aligning to TRBD1. Germline V gene lookup returns CDR1 MGHRA and CDR2 YSYEKL. CDR3 length: 15 amino acids. V gave up 4 bases and J gave up 5 bases; unmatched junction bases: 7.